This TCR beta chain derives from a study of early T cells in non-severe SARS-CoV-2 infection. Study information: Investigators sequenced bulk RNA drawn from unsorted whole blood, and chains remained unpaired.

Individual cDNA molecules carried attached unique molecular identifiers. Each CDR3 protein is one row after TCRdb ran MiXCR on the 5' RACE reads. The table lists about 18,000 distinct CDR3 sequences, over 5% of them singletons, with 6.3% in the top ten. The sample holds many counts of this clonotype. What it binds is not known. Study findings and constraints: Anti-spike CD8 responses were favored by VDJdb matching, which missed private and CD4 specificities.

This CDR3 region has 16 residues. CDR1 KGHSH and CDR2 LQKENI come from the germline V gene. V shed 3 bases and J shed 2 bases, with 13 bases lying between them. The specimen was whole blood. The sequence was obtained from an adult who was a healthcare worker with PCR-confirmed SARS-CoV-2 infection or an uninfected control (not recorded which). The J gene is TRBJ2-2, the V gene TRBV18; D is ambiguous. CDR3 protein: CASSPVGIGNTGELFF. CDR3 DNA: TGTGCCAGCTCACCGGTCGGAATAGGAAACACCGGGGAGCTGTTTTTT.